This T cell receptor beta chain was sequenced for a study of T cells after yellow fever vaccination. TCRdb reprocessed the 5' RACE reads via MiXCR and lists one record per CDR3 protein. The data show some 390,000 distinct CDR3 sequences, about 6.2% seen once. Deletions cut 4 bases from V and 2 bases from J, with 16 bases between. Germline CDR1 reads SQVTM; CDR2 reads ANQGSEA. CDR3 length: 15 residues. Study-level points and caveats: A large majority of primary-vaccination clones showed up again after the booster (around 95% CD4, 88% CD8). Weaker, the secondary response had a peak occurring faster, on day 5 versus 15.

This clonotype was picked up many times. As yet, its antigen is unknown. The gene calls are TRBV29-1 and TRBJ2-3; no clear D. The specimen was PBMCs, collected 5 days after the yellow fever booster vaccination. The clonotype comes from a man aged 25-40 years who received the YFV17D yellow fever vaccine. In DNA, the CDR3 is TGCAGCGTTGGGTCCGGAAGAACAAACACAGATACGCAGTATTTT. Translating it yields CSVGSGRTNTDTQYF.